Listed here is a single T cell receptor (beta chain). The data stem from a study of PD-L1 blockade in urothelial cancer. Study-level information: In terms of prior chemotherapy, patients had received 0 to 3 regimens. Peripheral blood specimens exhibited a median yield of around 140,000 T cells.

Repertoires were generated with immunoSEQ multiplex PCR, while TCRdb's copy carries only in-frame clones and drops some. The sample gives under 130,000 clones, roughly 88% of which show up once; roughly 2.2% is in the top ten. This CDR3 region has 15 residues. CDR1 is SGHRS and CDR2 is YFSETQ in the germline V gene. Trimming cost V 1 base and J 5 bases, with 16 bases left between them. The receptor was derived from a man in his forties or fifties with urothelial cancer. V usage is TRBV5-1 and J usage is TRBJ2-7, with a tentative D call TRBD2 (7 bases). The source was PBMCs, collected around atezolizumab (anti-PD-L1) treatment. The CDR3 sequence: CASSLKGGPYDEQYF. The CDR3 bases are TGCGCCAGCAGCTTGAAGGGGGGGCCTTACGACGAGCAGTACTTC.